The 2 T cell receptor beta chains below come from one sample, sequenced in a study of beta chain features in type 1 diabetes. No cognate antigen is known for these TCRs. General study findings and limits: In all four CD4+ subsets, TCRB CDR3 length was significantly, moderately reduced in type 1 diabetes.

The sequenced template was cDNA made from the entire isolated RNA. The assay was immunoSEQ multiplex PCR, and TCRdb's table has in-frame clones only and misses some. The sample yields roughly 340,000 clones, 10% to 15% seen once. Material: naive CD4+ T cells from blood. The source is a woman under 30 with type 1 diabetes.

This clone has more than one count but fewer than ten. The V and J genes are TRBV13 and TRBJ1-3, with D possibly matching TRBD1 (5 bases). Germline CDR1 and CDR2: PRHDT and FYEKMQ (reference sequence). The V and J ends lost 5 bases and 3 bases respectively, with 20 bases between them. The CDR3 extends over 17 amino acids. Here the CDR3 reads CASSDSSFNSGGNTIYF. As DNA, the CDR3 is TGTGCCAGCAGCGACAGCAGTTTCAATAGCGGTGGAAACACCATATATTTT.

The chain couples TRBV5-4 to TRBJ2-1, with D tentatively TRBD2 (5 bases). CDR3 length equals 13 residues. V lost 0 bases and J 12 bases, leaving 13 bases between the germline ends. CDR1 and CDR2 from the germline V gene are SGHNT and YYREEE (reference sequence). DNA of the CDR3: TGTGCCAGCAGCTTGGCGGAGACTACCCCGCAGTTCTTC. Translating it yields CASSLAETTPQFF.